This T cell receptor (beta chain) was obtained from a study of blood T cell repertoires in COVID-19. On the study more broadly: The analysed material was cDNA or gDNA that came from T cells, B-cell-depleted T cells, or PBMCs.

This clone has more than one count but fewer than ten. Germline V gene sequence: CDR1 MNHEY, CDR2 SMNVEV (reference sequence). V was cut by 4 bases and J by 10 bases, with 11 bases left in between. The CDR3 runs 13 residues. Sequenced by immunoSEQ multiplex PCR; TCRdb stores in-frame clones only, minus some. The data hold 200,000 to 250,000 clones, with roughly four fifths observed a single time. The chain uses TRBV27 and TRBJ1-6; a weak D match, TRBD1 (5 bases). This clonotype was sampled from a woman aged 45 to 65 with acute or convalescent COVID-19. Sequencing input: peripheral blood. The CDR3 DNA follows: TGTGCCAGCAGTTCCCAGGGAAGGTCACCCCTCCACTTT. Residues: CASSSQGRSPLHF.